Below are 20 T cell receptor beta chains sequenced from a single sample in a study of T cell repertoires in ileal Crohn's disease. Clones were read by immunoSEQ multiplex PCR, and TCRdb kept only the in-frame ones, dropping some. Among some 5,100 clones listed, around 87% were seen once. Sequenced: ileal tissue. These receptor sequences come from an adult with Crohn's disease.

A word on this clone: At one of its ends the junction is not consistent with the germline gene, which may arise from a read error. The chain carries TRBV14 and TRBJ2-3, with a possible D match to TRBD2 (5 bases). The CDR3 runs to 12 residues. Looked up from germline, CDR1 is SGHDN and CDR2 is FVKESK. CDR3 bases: TGTGCCAGCAGCCAAGATTCGGACTCTTCTAACTTT. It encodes CASSQDSDSSNF. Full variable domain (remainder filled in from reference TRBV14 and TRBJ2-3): EAGVTQFPSHSVIEKGQTVTLRCDPISGHDNLYWYRRVMGKEIKFLLHFVKESKQDESGMPNNRFLAERTGGTYSTLKVQPAELEDSGVYFCASSQDSDSSNFGPGTRLTVL.

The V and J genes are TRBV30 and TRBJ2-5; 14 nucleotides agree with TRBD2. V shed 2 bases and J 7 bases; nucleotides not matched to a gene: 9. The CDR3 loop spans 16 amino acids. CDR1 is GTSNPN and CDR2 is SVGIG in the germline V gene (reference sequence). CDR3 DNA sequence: TGTGCCTGGAGTCCCGGGACTAGCGGGGGACATGTGACCCAGTACTTC. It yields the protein CAWSPGTSGGHVTQYF.

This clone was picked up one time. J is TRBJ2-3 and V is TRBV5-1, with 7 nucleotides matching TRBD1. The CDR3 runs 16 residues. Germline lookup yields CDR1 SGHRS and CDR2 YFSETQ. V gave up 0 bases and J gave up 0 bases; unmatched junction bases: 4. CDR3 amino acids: CASSLGSGQSTDTQYF. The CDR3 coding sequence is TGCGCCAGCAGCTTGGGATCGGGACAGAGCACAGATACGCAGTATTTT.

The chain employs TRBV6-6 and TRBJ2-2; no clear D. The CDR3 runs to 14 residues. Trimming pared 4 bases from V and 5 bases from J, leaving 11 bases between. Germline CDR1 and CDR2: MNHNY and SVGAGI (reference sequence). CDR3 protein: CASSSPARTGELFF. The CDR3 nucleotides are TGTGCCAGCAGTTCACCAGCGAGGACCGGGGAGCTGTTTTTT.

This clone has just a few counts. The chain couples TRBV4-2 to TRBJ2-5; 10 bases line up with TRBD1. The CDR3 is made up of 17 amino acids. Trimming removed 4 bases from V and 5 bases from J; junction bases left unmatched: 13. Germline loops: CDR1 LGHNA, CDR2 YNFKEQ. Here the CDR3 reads CASSPVSGQGVSETQYF. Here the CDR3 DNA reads TGTGCCAGCAGCCCCGTGTCCGGACAGGGGGTCAGCGAGACCCAGTACTTC.

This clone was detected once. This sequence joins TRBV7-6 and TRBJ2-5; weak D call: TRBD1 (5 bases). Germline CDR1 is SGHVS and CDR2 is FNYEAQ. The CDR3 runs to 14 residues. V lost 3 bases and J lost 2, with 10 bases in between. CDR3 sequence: CASSFVGQQETQYF. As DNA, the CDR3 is TGTGCCAGCAGCTTTGTCGGACAACAAGAGACCCAGTACTTC.

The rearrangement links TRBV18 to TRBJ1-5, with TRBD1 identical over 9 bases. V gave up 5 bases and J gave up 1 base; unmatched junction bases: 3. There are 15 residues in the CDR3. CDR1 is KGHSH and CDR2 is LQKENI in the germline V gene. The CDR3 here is CASSSGTGSNQPQHF. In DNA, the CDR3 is TGTGCCAGCTCATCCGGGACAGGGAGCAATCAGCCCCAGCATTTT. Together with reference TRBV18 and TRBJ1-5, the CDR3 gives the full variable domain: NAGVMQNPRHLVRRRGQEARLRCSPMKGHSHVYWYRQLPEEGLKFMVYLQKENIIDESGMPKERFSAEFPKEGPSILRIQQVVRGDSAAYFCASSSGTGSNQPQHFGDGTRLSIL.

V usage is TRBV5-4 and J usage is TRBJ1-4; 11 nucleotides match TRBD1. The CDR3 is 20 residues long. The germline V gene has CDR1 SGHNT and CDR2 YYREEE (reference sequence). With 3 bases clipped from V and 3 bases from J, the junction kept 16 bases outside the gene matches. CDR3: CASSYYPGTGGSMANEKLFF. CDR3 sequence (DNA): TGTGCCAGCAGCTACTATCCCGGGACAGGGGGGTCCATGGCTAATGAAAAACTGTTTTTT.

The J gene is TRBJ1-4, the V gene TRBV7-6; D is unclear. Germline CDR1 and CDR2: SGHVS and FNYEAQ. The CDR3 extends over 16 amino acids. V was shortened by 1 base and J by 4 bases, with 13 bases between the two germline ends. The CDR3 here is CASSLGGVGLNEKLFF. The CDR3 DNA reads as TGTGCCAGCAGCTTAGGGGGAGTAGGGCTTAATGAAAAACTGTTTTTT.

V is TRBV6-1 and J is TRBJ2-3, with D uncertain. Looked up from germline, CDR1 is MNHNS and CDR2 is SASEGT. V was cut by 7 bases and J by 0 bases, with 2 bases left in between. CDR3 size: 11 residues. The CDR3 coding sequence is TGTGCCAGCACTAGCACAGATACGCAGTATTTT. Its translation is CASTSTDTQYF.

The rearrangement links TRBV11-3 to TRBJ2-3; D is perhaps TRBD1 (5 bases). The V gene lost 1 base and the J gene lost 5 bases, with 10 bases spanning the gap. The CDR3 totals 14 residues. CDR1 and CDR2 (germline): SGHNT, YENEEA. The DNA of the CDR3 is TGTGCCAGCAGCTTAGGGGCCACAGGAGATACGCAGTATTTT. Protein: CASSLGATGDTQYF.

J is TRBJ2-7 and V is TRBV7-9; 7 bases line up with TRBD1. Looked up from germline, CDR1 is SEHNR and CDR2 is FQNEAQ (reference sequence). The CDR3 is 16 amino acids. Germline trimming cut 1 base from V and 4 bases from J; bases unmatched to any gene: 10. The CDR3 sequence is CASSLGHWTGEYEQYF. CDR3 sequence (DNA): TGTGCCAGCAGCTTAGGTCACTGGACAGGAGAGTACGAGCAGTACTTC.

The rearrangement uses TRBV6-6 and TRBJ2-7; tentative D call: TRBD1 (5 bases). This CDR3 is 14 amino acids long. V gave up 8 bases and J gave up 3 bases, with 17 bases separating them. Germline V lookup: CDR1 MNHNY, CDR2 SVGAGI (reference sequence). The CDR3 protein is CASSPWGLGYEQYF. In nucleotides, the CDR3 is TGTGCCAGCTCCCCGTGGGGCCTGGGCTACGAGCAGTACTTC.

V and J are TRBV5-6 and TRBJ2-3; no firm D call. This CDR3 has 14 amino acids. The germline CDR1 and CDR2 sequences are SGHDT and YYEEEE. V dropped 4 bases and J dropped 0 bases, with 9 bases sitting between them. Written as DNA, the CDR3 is TGTGCCAGCAGCCCCAGGTGGAGCACAGATACGCAGTATTTT. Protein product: CASSPRWSTDTQYF.

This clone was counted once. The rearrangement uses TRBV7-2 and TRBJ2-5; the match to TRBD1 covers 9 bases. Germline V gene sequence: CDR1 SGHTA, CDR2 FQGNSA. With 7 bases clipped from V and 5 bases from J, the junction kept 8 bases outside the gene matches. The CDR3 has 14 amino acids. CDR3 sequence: CASNRGRRFETQYF. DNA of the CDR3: TGTGCCAGCAACAGGGGGCGCAGGTTTGAGACCCAGTACTTC.

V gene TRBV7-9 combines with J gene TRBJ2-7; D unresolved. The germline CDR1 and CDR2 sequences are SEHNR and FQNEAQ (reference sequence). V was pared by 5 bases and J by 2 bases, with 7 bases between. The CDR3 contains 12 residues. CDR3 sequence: CASSKNTYEQYF. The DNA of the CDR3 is TGTGCCAGCAGCAAAAATACCTACGAGCAGTACTTC.

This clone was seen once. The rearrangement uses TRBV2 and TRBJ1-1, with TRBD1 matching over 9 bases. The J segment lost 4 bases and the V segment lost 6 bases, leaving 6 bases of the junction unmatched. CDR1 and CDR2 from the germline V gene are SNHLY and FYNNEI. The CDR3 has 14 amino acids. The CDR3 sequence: CASRRTGEITEAFF. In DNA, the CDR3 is TGTGCCAGCAGACGGACAGGGGAAATCACTGAAGCTTTCTTT.

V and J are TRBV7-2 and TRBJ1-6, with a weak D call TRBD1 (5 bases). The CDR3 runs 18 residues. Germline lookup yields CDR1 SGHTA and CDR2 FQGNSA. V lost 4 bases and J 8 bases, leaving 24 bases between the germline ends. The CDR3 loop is CASSSQGLRFRSDSPLHF. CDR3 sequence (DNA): TGTGCCAGCAGCTCCCAGGGTCTGAGATTTCGGTCGGATTCACCCCTCCACTTT.

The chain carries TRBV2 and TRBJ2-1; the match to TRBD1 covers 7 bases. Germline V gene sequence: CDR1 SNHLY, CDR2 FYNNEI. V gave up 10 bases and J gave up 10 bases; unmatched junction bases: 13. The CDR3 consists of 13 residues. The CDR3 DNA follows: TGTGCCACCGGCCGGGACAGCGTGGCAGAGCAGTTCTTC. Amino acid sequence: CATGRDSVAEQFF.

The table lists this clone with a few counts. CDR3 loop: CASTGPGGGETQYF. CDR3 nucleotides: TGCGCCAGCACCGGGCCCGGGGGAGGGGAGACCCAGTACTTC. The chain carries TRBV10-2 and TRBJ2-5; 7 bases are shared with TRBD2. Trimming removed 7 bases from V and 5 bases from J; junction bases left unmatched: 10. The CDR3 runs to 14 residues. The V gene's germline CDR1 is WSHSY and CDR2 SAAADI.